The T cell receptor (beta chain) under discussion was sequenced for a study of T-cell memory formation after mild COVID-19. Study in general: TCR clusters largely stayed donor specific.

Trimming removed 3 bases at V and 0 bases at J, with 21 bases between. The CDR3 is 18 residues long. Germline CDR1 SGHRS, CDR2 YFSETQ. Each CDR3 protein gets one entry after TCRdb re-called the 5' RACE reads with MiXCR. The repertoire holds approximately 480,000 distinct CDR3 sequences, with about 20% as singletons. This clonotype was found a few times. The chain uses TRBV5-1 and TRBJ1-1; possible D gene TRBD1, 6 bases. Sequenced input: PBMCs or a T cell subset sorted from them (not recorded which). This sequence was found in an adult woman who had mild COVID-19 (a few samples of this study predate the infection). Cell type and time point are not known. In DNA form, the CDR3 reads TGCGCCAGCAGCTACGGGAAAACAGGGAATTGGATGAACACTGAAGCTTTCTTT. Translating gives CASSYGKTGNWMNTEAFF.